These T cell receptor beta chains were read from a single sample in a study of technical replicates of blood from several donors. Clones were sequenced by immunoSEQ multiplex PCR, and TCRdb holds only the in-frame ones, with some missing. The sample shows about 80,000 clones, around 97% of them seen only once. Sequencing was done on a sample of T cells isolated from PBMCs. The receptors come from a human donor in good health. The CDR3 runs from the conserved cysteine through the conserved F or W. D genes are given only for firm matches. Clone size, where shown, is once, few, many, or a class for clones that have expanded.

cdr3_length,v_call,j_call,d_call,clone_size,cdr3_aa,cdr3_nt
14,TRBV5-1,TRBJ2-5,TRBD1,.,CASSFGTGKETQYF,TGCGCCAGCAGCTTCGGGACAGGAAAGGAGACCCAGTACTTC
13,TRBV6-5,TRBJ1-4,.,.,CATRKGHNEKLFF,TGTGCCACCCGTAAGGGGCATAATGAAAAACTGTTTTTT
12,TRBV30,TRBJ2-7,.,once,CAWSPLLYEQYF,TGTGCCTGGAGTCCTCTCCTCTACGAGCAGTACTTC
14,TRBV27,TRBJ2-7,TRBD1,.,CASSALTGSYEQYF,TGTGCCAGCAGTGCTTTGACAGGGTCATACGAGCAGTACTTC
18,TRBV4-1,TRBJ1-5,.,.,CASSQDPKRTIRNQPQHF,TGCGCCAGCAGCCAAGATCCAAAAAGGACAATTAGGAATCAGCCCCAGCATTTT
16,TRBV7-2,TRBJ1-2,.,.,CASSPPPVTAVYGYTF,TGTGCCAGCAGCCCCCCTCCCGTGACAGCCGTCTATGGCTACACCTTC
13,TRBV5-6,TRBJ1-1,.,once,CASSLGRGPEAFF,TGTGCCAGCAGCTTGGGAAGGGGCCCCGAAGCTTTCTTT
14,TRBV5-4,TRBJ1-2,.,.,CASSLQVGRGGYTF,TGTGCCAGCAGCCTACAGGTGGGGAGGGGTGGCTACACCTTC
11,TRBV28,TRBJ1-5,.,.,CASSLNQPQHF,TGTGCCAGCAGCCTTAATCAGCCCCAGCATTTT
15,TRBV9,TRBJ2-1,TRBD2,once,CASSVEGGGFNEQFF,TGTGCCAGCAGCGTAGAGGGCGGGGGGTTCAATGAGCAGTTCTTC
15,TRBV12-5,TRBJ1-6,.,.,CASGLVAEGFSPLHF,TGTGCTAGTGGTTTGGTAGCGGAAGGGTTCTCACCCCTCCACTTT
11,TRBV2,TRBJ2-3,TRBD2,.,CASSEEGRGYF,TGTGCCAGCAGTGAAGAGGGGAGGGGGTATTTT
15,TRBV7-3,TRBJ1-1,.,.,CASSLGQVMNTEAFF,TGTGCCAGCAGCTTGGGGCAAGTGATGAACACTGAAGCTTTCTTT
17,TRBV2,TRBJ2-5,.,.,CASRELISEPSIETQYF,TGTGCCAGCAGGGAACTGATTAGCGAACCCTCGATAGAGACCCAGTACTTC
14,TRBV7-2,TRBJ2-3,TRBD2,.,CASSFGLAGDTQYF,TGTGCCAGCAGCTTTGGACTAGCGGGCGATACGCAGTATTTT
15,TRBV6-6,TRBJ1-2,TRBD1,once,CASSLDRGGIYGYTF,TGTGCCAGCAGCCTAGACAGGGGGGGGATATATGGCTACACCTTC
15,TRBV2,TRBJ1-3,.,.,CASSGATVSGNTIYF,TGTGCCAGCAGCGGAGCGACAGTCTCTGGAAACACCATATATTTT
15,TRBV19,TRBJ2-1,TRBD2,.,CASSEDSGLYNEQFF,TGTGCCAGTAGTGAGGATAGCGGGTTATACAATGAGCAGTTCTTC
14,TRBV19,TRBJ2-2,TRBD2,.,CASGGGPGTGELFF,TGTGCCAGTGGGGGGGGTCCCGGCACCGGGGAGCTGTTTTTT
16,TRBV6-5,TRBJ1-2,.,.,CASSSTPSGGLYGYTF,TGTGCCAGCAGTTCGACACCCTCGGGGGGCCTCTATGGCTACACCTTC
14,TRBV10-1,TRBJ2-7,.,.,CASSPLLDIREQYF,TGCGCCAGCAGTCCCCTCCTAGATATCCGCGAGCAGTACTTC
14,TRBV7-2,TRBJ2-7,.,.,CASSPPISSYEQYF,TGTGCCAGCAGCCCGCCGATTAGCTCCTACGAGCAGTACTTC
17,TRBV14,TRBJ2-1,.,.,CASSQEGTRRVGNEQFF,TGTGCCAGCAGCCAAGAGGGCACCCGACGAGTGGGCAATGAGCAGTTCTTC
14,TRBV28,TRBJ1-2,TRBD1,.,CASSPGQFMNGYTF,TGTGCCAGCAGTCCGGGACAGTTTATGAATGGCTACACCTTC
19,TRBV14,TRBJ2-3,TRBD1,.,CASSRTGGTSLSGTDTQYF,TGTGCCAGCAGCCGGACAGGGGGGACGTCTCTCTCTGGGACAGATACGCAGTATTTT
15,TRBV19,TRBJ2-7,.,.,CASSISSGDNYEQYF,TGTGCCAGTAGTATAAGTTCCGGGGATAACTACGAGCAGTACTTC
15,TRBV30,TRBJ1-2,.,.,CAWSPGLSGIYGYTF,TGTGCCTGGAGCCCTGGCTTATCAGGGATCTATGGCTACACCTTC
14,TRBV2,TRBJ1-5,.,.,CASGAGGYNQPQHF,TGTGCCAGTGGGGCGGGGGGCTATAATCAGCCCCAGCATTTT
16,TRBV11-2,TRBJ2-7,TRBD2,.,CASSLRGPSGAYEQYF,TGTGCCAGCAGCTTACGGGGGCCTAGCGGGGCCTACGAGCAGTACTTC
15,TRBV28,TRBJ2-3,.,once,CASSGPGTSTDTQYF,TGTGCCAGCAGTGGACCCGGGACAAGCACAGATACGCAGTATTTT
17,TRBV7-8,TRBJ2-6,.,.,CASSWGRKSSGANVLTF,TGTGCCAGCAGCTGGGGCCGAAAGAGCTCTGGGGCCAACGTCCTGACTTTC
17,TRBV10-2,TRBJ2-1,TRBD2,.,CASSEGAGTSSYNEQFF,TGCGCCAGCAGTGAAGGGGCCGGGACTAGCTCCTACAATGAGCAGTTCTTC
16,TRBV5-6,TRBJ1-2,TRBD1,.,CASSPGGTGGNYGYTF,TGTGCCAGCAGCCCCGGCGGGACAGGAGGGAACTATGGCTACACCTTC
16,TRBV4-1,TRBJ2-1,TRBD1,.,CASSQEDRGSYNEQFF,TGCGCCAGCAGCCAAGAGGACAGGGGGTCCTACAATGAGCAGTTCTTC
13,TRBV18,TRBJ1-2,TRBD1,.,CASSPEGAYGYTF,TGTGCCAGCTCACCGGAGGGGGCCTATGGCTACACCTTC
15,TRBV5-3,TRBJ1-4,.,.,CARSARARGREKLFF,TGTGCCAGAAGCGCAAGGGCCCGGGGGAGGGAAAAACTGTTTTTT
13,TRBV2,TRBJ1-2,.,.,CASSESTNYGYTF,TGTGCCAGCAGTGAAAGCACTAACTATGGCTACACCTTC
16,TRBV11-3,TRBJ2-3,TRBD2,.,CASSPFSGGASDTQYF,TGTGCCAGCAGCCCTTTCAGCGGGGGGGCTTCGGATACGCAGTATTTT
19,TRBV5-3,TRBJ1-5,.,.,CARSPETTVLGASMGPGPF,TGTGCCAGAAGCCCGGAAACGACAGTGTTGGGGGCTTCAATGGGACCCGGACCATTT
12,TRBV7-9,TRBJ2-7,.,.,CASSFSADEQYF,TGTGCCAGCAGCTTCAGTGCCGACGAGCAGTACTTC
10,TRBV2,TRBJ2-3,.,.,CGTAADTQYF,TGTGGTACAGCAGCAGATACGCAGTATTTT
14,TRBV27,TRBJ1-1,.,once,CASTSSGLRTEAFF,TGTGCCAGCACATCATCAGGGTTACGCACTGAAGCTTTCTTT
14,TRBV6-1,TRBJ2-3,TRBD1,.,CASSNPLHRGAQYF,TGTGCCAGCAGCAATCCCCTACACAGGGGCGCGCAGTATTTT
15,TRBV7-2,TRBJ2-3,TRBD2,.,CASSFSGVSTDTQYF,TGTGCCAGCAGCTTTAGCGGGGTGAGCACAGATACGCAGTATTTT
13,TRBV5-4,TRBJ2-1,.,.,CASSLSSLDEQFF,TGTGCCAGCAGCTTGAGCTCCTTAGATGAGCAGTTCTTC
16,TRBV7-9,TRBJ2-1,TRBD2,.,CASSPRLADLYNEQFF,TGTGCCAGCAGCCCCCGACTAGCGGACCTCTACAATGAGCAGTTCTTC
17,TRBV18,TRBJ1-3,.,.,CASSPYPKVLSGNTIYF,TGTGCCAGCTCACCCTACCCAAAAGTCCTCTCTGGAAACACCATATATTTT
12,TRBV7-8,TRBJ2-5,.,.,CASSLARETQYF,TGTGCCAGCAGCTTAGCCCGGGAGACCCAGTACTTC
17,TRBV5-1,TRBJ2-2,TRBD2,.,CASSLAGRLAGTGELFF,TGCGCCAGCAGCTTGGCCGGGAGACTAGCGGGGACCGGGGAGCTGTTTTTT
15,TRBV10-3,TRBJ2-2,.,.,CAISEIEKNTGELFF,TGTGCCATCAGTGAGATAGAGAAGAACACCGGGGAGCTGTTTTTT
14,TRBV10-2,TRBJ1-1,.,.,CASGLGWETSEAFF,TGCGCCAGCGGGCTGGGCTGGGAAACTAGTGAAGCTTTCTTT